The 27 T cell receptor beta chains presented below share a single source sample, sequenced in a study of radiation and T cells in renal cell carcinoma. The time point was: baseline pretreatment blood. Treatment indicated: 15 Gy SBRT to primary tumor, nephrectomy 4 weeks later. TCRdb's copy holds only in-frame clones and misses some; the assay was immunoSEQ multiplex PCR. The table has approximately 94,000 clones, roughly four fifths seen once. Sequencing used blood, obtained from a patient whose treatment included radiotherapy and nephrectomy. These receptor sequences come from a man in his sixties with renal cell carcinoma.

The chain carries TRBV4-1 and TRBJ2-7; the D is unclear. V lost 3 bases and J 0 bases, leaving 15 bases between the germline ends. In germline, CDR1 is MGHRA, CDR2 YSYEKL. This CDR3 is built from 16 residues. The CDR3 DNA reads TGCGCCAGCAGCCATGTTGACACGTCCAGCTCCTACGAGCAGTACTTC. Translating gives CASSHVDTSSSYEQYF.

A few counts support this clone. CDR3 sequence reads: CASSQRSSGNTIYF. The DNA for the CDR3 is TGCGCCAGCAGCCAGAGGAGCTCTGGAAACACCATATATTTT. The chain is built from TRBV4-1 and TRBJ1-3; D ambiguous. Trimming pared 3 bases from V and 0 bases from J, leaving 6 bases between. The germline gives CDR1 MGHRA, CDR2 YSYEKL. The CDR3 consists of 14 residues.

The chain links TRBV5-1 to TRBJ2-1; unclear D gene. The CDR3 is made up of 13 amino acids. In germline, CDR1 is SGHRS, CDR2 YFSETQ. Trimming left V 0 bases short and J 12 bases short, with 13 bases between. The CDR3 nucleotides are TGCGCCAGCAGCTTGGCTCTTGGGTACGGGCAGTTCTTC. Residues: CASSLALGYGQFF.

V and J are TRBV28 and TRBJ2-7; D is ambiguous. V lost 0 bases and J lost 0, with 6 bases in between. Germline-derived CDR1 and CDR2 are MDHEN and SYDVKM. The CDR3 is 14 amino acids. The CDR3 sequence is CASSLWLGSYEQYF. CDR3 sequence (DNA): TGTGCCAGCAGTTTATGGCTGGGCTCCTACGAGCAGTACTTC. The entire variable domain, with the rest obtained from reference TRBV28 and TRBJ2-7, is as follows: DVKVTQSSRYLVKRTGEKVFLECVQDMDHENMFWYRQDPGLGLRLIYFSYDVKMKEKGDIPEGYSVSREKKERFSLILESASTNQTSMYLCASSLWLGSYEQYFGPGTRLTVT.

V gene TRBV7-2 combines with J gene TRBJ2-1; 11 bases align to TRBD2. The CDR3 sequence is 16 residues long. Germline-derived CDR1 and CDR2 are SGHTA and FQGNSA. The V segment lost 5 bases and the J segment 3 bases; nucleotides outside the gene matches: 6. CDR3 region: CASSATSGSYYNEQFF. CDR3 coding DNA: TGTGCCAGCAGCGCAACTAGCGGGAGTTACTACAATGAGCAGTTCTTC.

CDR3: CSVELSRETTDTQYF. The CDR3 DNA reads as TGCAGCGTTGAACTATCCAGGGAGACGACAGATACGCAGTATTTT. The chain combines TRBV29-1 with TRBJ2-3, with D perhaps being TRBD1 or TRBD2 (5 bases each). V was pared by 2 bases and J by 3 bases, with 15 bases between. The CDR3 has 15 residues. The V gene's germline CDR1 is SQVTM and CDR2 ANQGSEA.

The gene calls are TRBV18 and TRBJ1-2, with D maybe TRBD1 (5 bases). V was shortened by 6 bases and J by 7 bases, with 18 bases between the two germline ends. CDR1 KGHSH and CDR2 LQKENI come from the germline V gene. The CDR3 consists of 14 residues. The CDR3 loop reads CASSPMTGRGGYTF. The CDR3, as DNA: TGTGCCAGCTCTCCGATGACGGGGCGCGGTGGCTACACCTTC. Supplemented by reference TRBV18 and TRBJ1-2, the full variable domain reads NAGVMQNPRHLVRRRGQEARLRCSPMKGHSHVYWYRQLPEEGLKFMVYLQKENIIDESGMPKERFSAEFPKEGPSILRIQQVVRGDSAAYFCASSPMTGRGGYTFGSGTRLTVV.

This sequence joins TRBV10-2 and TRBJ1-1; D may be TRBD1 (6 bases). CDR3 length equals 15 residues. CDR1 and CDR2 from the germline V gene are WSHSY and SAAADI. Trimming stripped 5 bases from V and 6 bases from J, with 19 bases between. The CDR3 DNA follows: TGCGCCAGCAGTCAATCGACAGGAGGTGACTCTGAAGCTTTCTTT. Translated: CASSQSTGGDSEAFF.

The chain joins TRBV11-2 to TRBJ1-3; 9 nucleotides align to TRBD1. The germline CDR1 and CDR2 sequences are SGHAT and FQNNGV. This CDR3 contains 16 residues. V gave up 5 bases and J gave up 4 bases; unmatched junction bases: 9. Here the CDR3 DNA reads TGTGCCAGCAGCACATTTCGCGGACAGGGGGGAAACACCATATATTTT. Translation gives CASSTFRGQGGNTIYF.

The chain joins TRBV5-5 to TRBJ2-7, with 10 bases lining up with TRBD1. CDR3 size: 15 residues. Germline CDR1 reads SGHKS; CDR2 reads YYEKEE (reference sequence). The junction had 7 bases not matched to a gene; V was cut back by 5 bases and J by 2 bases. Here the CDR3 reads CASRVGTGETYEQYF. Here the CDR3 DNA reads TGTGCCAGCAGGGTAGGGACAGGGGAGACCTACGAGCAGTACTTC.

The chain uses TRBV5-1 and TRBJ2-7; TRBD1 aligns across 12 bases. Germline V gene lookup returns CDR1 SGHRS and CDR2 YFSETQ. With V trimmed by 4 bases and J by 6 bases, 8 bases remained unmatched. This CDR3 contains 15 residues. CDR3 protein: CASSHRDRGLSEQYF. CDR3 sequence (DNA): TGCGCCAGCAGCCACCGGGACAGGGGGCTCTCCGAGCAGTACTTC.

This rearrangement joins TRBV7-9 to TRBJ2-7, with D uncertain. Trimming left V 3 bases short and J 4 bases short, with 7 bases between. Germline CDR1 SEHNR, CDR2 FQNEAQ (reference sequence). The CDR3 has 12 amino acids. The CDR3 sequence is CASSLAIYEQYF. The CDR3 nucleotides read TGTGCCAGCAGCTTGGCGATATACGAGCAGTACTTC.

This clone appeared a single time. The chain recombines TRBV2 with TRBJ2-3, with D possibly TRBD2 on 5 matching bases. Trimming left V 7 bases short and J 8 bases short, with 7 bases between. The CDR3 is made up of 10 amino acids. The germline V gene encodes CDR1 SNHLY and CDR2 FYNNEI. The CDR3 DNA sequence: TGTGCCAGCAAAGCGGTTACGCAGTATTTT. It translates to CASKAVTQYF. The full variable domain, with the rest looked up from reference TRBV2 and TRBJ2-3, is EPEVTQTPSHQVTQMGQEVILRCVPISNHLYFYWYRQILGQKVEFLVSFYNNEISEKSEIFDDQFSVERPDGSNFTLKIRSTKLEDSAMYFCASKAVTQYFGPGTRLTVL.

This clone was counted once. V usage is TRBV5-4 and J usage is TRBJ2-7; perhaps TRBD2 as D (5 bases). Per the germline V gene, CDR1 is SGHNT and CDR2 is YYREEE (reference sequence). V gave up 4 bases and J gave up 2 bases, with 16 bases separating them. The CDR3 loop spans 15 amino acids. DNA of the CDR3: TGTGCCAGCAGCCTGGCCCCCGACGGGGCCTACGAGCAGTACTTC. This encodes CASSLAPDGAYEQYF.

This clone has a handful of counts. The genes are TRBV2 and TRBJ2-2, with 7 nucleotides matching TRBD1. Trimming removed 4 bases from V and 3 bases from J; junction bases left unmatched: 2. The CDR3 extends over 14 amino acids. Germline CDR1 is SNHLY and CDR2 is FYNNEI. The CDR3 region has the DNA TGTGCCAGCAGTGGGGACAGTTACACCGGGGAGCTGTTTTTT. The encoded protein is CASSGDSYTGELFF.

The gene calls are TRBV5-6 and TRBJ2-3, with TRBD2 matching over 8 bases. This CDR3 comprises 16 residues. The germline CDR1 and CDR2 sequences are SGHDT and YYEEEE. V lost 3 bases to trimming and J lost 2 bases; unmatched junction nucleotides: 8. CDR3 DNA sequence: TGTGCCAGCAGCTCCACTGGGACTAGATCCACAGATACGCAGTATTTT. Amino acid sequence: CASSSTGTRSTDTQYF.

The genes are TRBV5-1 and TRBJ2-3; 8 bases map to TRBD1. This CDR3 region has 16 residues. J gave up 2 bases and V 5 bases, and 10 bases lay outside the gene matches. The germline gives CDR1 SGHRS, CDR2 YFSETQ. CDR3 region: CASSPPGGGFTDTQYF. The CDR3 nucleotides read TGCGCCAGCAGTCCTCCAGGGGGCGGGTTCACAGATACGCAGTATTTT.

The chain carries TRBV7-2 and TRBJ1-1, with a weak D call TRBD1 (6 bases). This CDR3 region has 15 residues. Per germline, CDR1 SGHTA and CDR2 FQGNSA. Trimming left V 1 base short and J 4 bases short, with 13 bases between. DNA of the CDR3: TGTGCCAGCAGCTTAGTATCAGGGGTGAGCACTGAAGCTTTCTTT. This gives the protein CASSLVSGVSTEAFF.

The CDR3 protein is CASSLLGQGVYEQYF. Here the CDR3 DNA reads TGTGCCAGCAGCCTATTGGGACAGGGTGTCTACGAGCAGTACTTC. The chain combines TRBV7-8 with TRBJ2-7; 9 positions agree with TRBD1. After removal of 5 bases from V and 3 bases from J, the junction contained 8 bases not matched to a gene. CDR3 size: 15 residues. Germline lookup yields CDR1 SGHVS and CDR2 FQNEAQ.

J is TRBJ2-2 and V is TRBV19, with 9 nucleotides matching TRBD2. Germline V lookup: CDR1 LNHDA, CDR2 SQIVND (reference sequence). The CDR3 is 16 residues long. V lost 3 bases and J lost 6; bases outside the gene matches: 8. CDR3 in amino acids: CASSMVGLAPPGELFF. DNA for the CDR3: TGTGCCAGTAGTATGGTGGGACTAGCACCCCCCGGGGAGCTGTTTTTT.

The rearrangement uses TRBV18 and TRBJ1-1; D is ambiguous. CDR1 and CDR2 from the germline V gene are KGHSH and LQKENI. The V end lost 2 bases, the J end lost 3 bases, and 7 bases lay between the germline ends. This CDR3 contains 13 residues. The CDR3 is CASSPDGDTEAFF. The CDR3 bases are TGTGCCAGCTCACCAGACGGGGACACTGAAGCTTTCTTT. Looking up the rest from reference TRBV18 and TRBJ1-1 gives the full variable domain: NAGVMQNPRHLVRRRGQEARLRCSPMKGHSHVYWYRQLPEEGLKFMVYLQKENIIDESGMPKERFSAEFPKEGPSILRIQQVVRGDSAAYFCASSPDGDTEAFFGQGTRLTVV.

This chain uses TRBV19 with TRBJ1-1, with 7 bases lining up with TRBD1. V shed 9 bases and J 6 bases; nucleotides not matched to a gene: 16. Looked up from germline, CDR1 is LNHDA and CDR2 is SQIVND (reference sequence). The CDR3 is 15 amino acids. The CDR3 region has the DNA TGTGCCAGCACAGCCGGGACAGATTTGGTCTCTGAAGCTTTCTTT. Translated, it gives CASTAGTDLVSEAFF.

V gene TRBV5-1 combines with J gene TRBJ2-5, with 7 nucleotides matching TRBD1. With 5 bases clipped from V and 5 bases from J, the junction kept 6 bases outside the gene matches. There are 13 residues in the CDR3. CDR1 is SGHRS and CDR2 is YFSETQ in the germline V gene. Here the CDR3 reads CASRAGGRETQYF. The CDR3 nucleotides read TGCGCCAGCAGGGCAGGGGGTCGGGAGACCCAGTACTTC.

This chain connects TRBV9 to TRBJ2-1, with TRBD2 matching over 13 bases. Per germline, CDR1 SGDLS and CDR2 YYNGEE. V lost 0 bases to trimming and J lost 0 bases; unmatched junction nucleotides: 6. The CDR3 loop spans 19 amino acids. For the CDR3, the DNA is TGTGCCAGCAGCGTAGCTGGTGGACTAGCGGGAGCCTCCTACAATGAGCAGTTCTTC. This sequence encodes CASSVAGGLAGASYNEQFF. The complete variable domain, with remaining parts taken from reference TRBV9 and TRBJ2-1, reads DSGVTQTPKHLITATGQRVTLRCSPRSGDLSVYWYQQSLDQGLQFLIQYYNGEERAKGNILERFSAQQFPDLHSELNLSSLELGDSALYFCASSVAGGLAGASYNEQFFGPGTRLTVL.

This clone was observed once. J is TRBJ1-2 and V is TRBV5-1; D is unresolved. V was shortened by 1 base and J by 1 base, with 5 bases between the two germline ends. Looked up from germline, CDR1 is SGHRS and CDR2 is YFSETQ. The CDR3 is made up of 13 amino acids. CDR3 coding DNA: TGCGCCAGCAGCTTGACAGTTAACTATGGCTACACCTTC. Protein sequence: CASSLTVNYGYTF.

The CDR3 DNA follows: TGTGCCGCGGACAAAAACTCTGGGGCCAACGTCCTGACTTTC. This codes for CAADKNSGANVLTF. V and J are TRBV7-9 and TRBJ2-6, with D possibly being TRBD1 (5 bases). V dropped 11 bases and J dropped 0 bases, with 11 bases sitting between them. The germline CDR1 and CDR2 sequences are SEHNR and FQNEAQ (reference sequence). This CDR3 spans 14 amino acids.

The chain carries TRBV4-3 and TRBJ2-3; 7 bases are a match to TRBD2. CDR1 is LGHNA, CDR2 YSLEER, per germline. CDR3 length equals 16 residues. V shed 0 bases, J shed 2 bases, and the junction held 5 bases outside the gene matches. The CDR3 protein is CASSQELARLTDTQYF. The CDR3 bases are TGCGCCAGCAGCCAAGAACTAGCGCGTCTCACAGATACGCAGTATTTT.